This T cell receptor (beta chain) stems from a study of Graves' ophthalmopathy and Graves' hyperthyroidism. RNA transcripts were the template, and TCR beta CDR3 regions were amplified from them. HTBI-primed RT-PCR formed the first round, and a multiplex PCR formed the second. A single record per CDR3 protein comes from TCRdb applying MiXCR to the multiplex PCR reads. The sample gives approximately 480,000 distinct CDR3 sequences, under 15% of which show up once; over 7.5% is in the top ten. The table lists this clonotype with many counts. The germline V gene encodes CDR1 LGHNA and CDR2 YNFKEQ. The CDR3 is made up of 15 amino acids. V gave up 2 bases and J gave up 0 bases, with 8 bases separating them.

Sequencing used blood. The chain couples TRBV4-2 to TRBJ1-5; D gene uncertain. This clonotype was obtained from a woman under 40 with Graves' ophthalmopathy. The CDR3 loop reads CASSQYRNSNQPQHF. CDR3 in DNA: TGTGCCAGCAGCCAATACAGAAATAGCAATCAGCCCCAGCATTTT.